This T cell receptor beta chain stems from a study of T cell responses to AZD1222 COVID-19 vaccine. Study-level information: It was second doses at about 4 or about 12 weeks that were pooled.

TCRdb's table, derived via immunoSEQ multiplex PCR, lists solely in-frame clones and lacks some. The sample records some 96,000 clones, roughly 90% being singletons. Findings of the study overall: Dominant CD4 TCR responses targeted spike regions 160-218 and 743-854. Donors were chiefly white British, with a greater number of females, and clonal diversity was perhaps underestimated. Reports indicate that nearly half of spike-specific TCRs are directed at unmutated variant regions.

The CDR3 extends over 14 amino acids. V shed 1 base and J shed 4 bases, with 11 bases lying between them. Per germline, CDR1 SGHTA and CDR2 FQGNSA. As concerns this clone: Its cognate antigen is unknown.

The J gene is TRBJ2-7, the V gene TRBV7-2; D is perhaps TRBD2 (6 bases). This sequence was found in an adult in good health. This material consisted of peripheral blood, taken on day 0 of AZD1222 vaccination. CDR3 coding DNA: TGTGCCAGCAGCTTAGTGTCGGGGGAATACGAGCAGTACTTC. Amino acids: CASSLVSGEYEQYF.